Given below is one TCR beta chain in context. This entry belongs to a study of OX40 agonist ivuxolimab in advanced cancers. CDR3 length: 15 amino acids. V was shortened by 2 bases and J by 0 bases, with 10 bases between the two germline ends. Germline loops: CDR1 MNHEY, CDR2 SMNVEV (reference sequence). Sequencing was performed with immunoSEQ multiplex PCR; in TCRdb, only in-frame clones are kept and a portion is missing. The sample comprises about 16,000 clones, approximately 77% of which are singletons, and around an eighth rests with the top ten. The sequence derives from an adult with an advanced solid tumor such as melanoma, head and neck, liver or kidney cancer. Material: CD4+ or CD8+ T cells sorted from blood, obtained in a trial of the OX40 agonist ivuxolimab. This sequence joins TRBV27 and TRBJ1-1; D not certain. CDR3 sequence reads: CASSLIGSMNTEAFF. CDR3 sequence (DNA): TGTGCCAGCAGTTTAATCGGCAGTATGAACACTGAAGCTTTCTTT.